The clone carrying this TCR beta chain showed up many times. Its antigen is not identified. The data belong to a study of T-cell reconstitution after alpha-beta-depleted transplantation in children. As it was prepared, the TCRbeta library received unique molecular identifiers. A single record per CDR3 protein comes from TCRdb applying MiXCR to the PCR reads. The sample holds about 200,000 distinct CDR3 sequences, approximately 6.9% seen once. This CDR3 spans 15 amino acids. The germline V gene has CDR1 DFQATT and CDR2 SNEGSKA (reference sequence). The germline V and J ends were trimmed by 0 bases and 4 bases, with 15 bases remaining between them. Overall study results and limits: T-cell numbers and diversity one year post-transplant derived largely from freshly generated T cells. By about two months after transplant, alpha-beta T cells reportedly arose from several hundred graft clones that had expanded. Surviving thymic progenitors and recipient T cells were the source of high TCRbeta diversity at day 60 in some patients.

The V gene is TRBV20-1, the J gene TRBJ2-5; TRBD2 is a possible D gene (6 bases). The input for sequencing was PBMCs, taken before TCRalphabeta/CD19-depleted stem cell transplant. This TCR came from a boy aged 2 to 9 with acute lymphoblastic leukemia, due to receive a stem cell transplant. CDR3 nucleotide sequence: TGCAGTGCTAGAGATCTGGGGGGAGCCCGAGAGACCCAGTACTTC. Translation gives CSARDLGGARETQYF.